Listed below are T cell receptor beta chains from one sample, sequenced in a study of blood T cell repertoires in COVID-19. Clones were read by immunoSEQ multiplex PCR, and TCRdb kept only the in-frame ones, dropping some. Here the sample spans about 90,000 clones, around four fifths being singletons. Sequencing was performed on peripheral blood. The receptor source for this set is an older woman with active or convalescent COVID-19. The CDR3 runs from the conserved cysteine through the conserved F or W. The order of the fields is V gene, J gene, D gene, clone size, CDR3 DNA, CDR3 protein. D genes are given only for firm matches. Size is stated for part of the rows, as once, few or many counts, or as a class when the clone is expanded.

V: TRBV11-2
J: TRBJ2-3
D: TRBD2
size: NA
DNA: TGTGCCAGCAGCTTTCGCCGGGGGGACCCACATACGCAGTATTTT
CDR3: CASSFRRGDPHTQYF

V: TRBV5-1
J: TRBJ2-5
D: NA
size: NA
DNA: TGCGCCAGCAGATGGTCGGGGTTCCAATCCGAGACCCAGTACTTC
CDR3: CASRWSGFQSETQYF

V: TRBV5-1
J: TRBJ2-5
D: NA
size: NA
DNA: TGCGCCAGCAGCTTTGGGGGGAGCCAAGAGACCCAGTACTTC
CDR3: CASSFGGSQETQYF

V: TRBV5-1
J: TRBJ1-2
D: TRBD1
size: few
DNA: TGCGCCAGCAGCTGGGGACAGGGGTACGGCTACACCTTC
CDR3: CASSWGQGYGYTF

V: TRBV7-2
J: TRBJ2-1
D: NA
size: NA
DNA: TGTGCCAGCAGCTTAGTTACGGGGGGCCTGGGTGAGCAGTTCTTC
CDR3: CASSLVTGGLGEQFF

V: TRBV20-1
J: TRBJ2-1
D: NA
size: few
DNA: TGCAGTGCTAGTTTGGTGGGGGGACTCCAACCTTTGGCGTTCTTC
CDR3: CSASLVGGLQPLAFF

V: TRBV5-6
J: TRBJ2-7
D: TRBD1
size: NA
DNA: TGTGCCAGCAGCACGGGACAGGGGCTTTCCTACGAGCAGTACTTC
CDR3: CASSTGQGLSYEQYF

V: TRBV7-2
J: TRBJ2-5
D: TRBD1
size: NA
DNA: TGTGCCAGCAGCTTTCAGACAGGGGAAGAGACCCAGTACTTC
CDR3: CASSFQTGEETQYF

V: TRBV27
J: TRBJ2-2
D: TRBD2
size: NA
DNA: TGTGCCAGCAGTTTATCTCGCGGGGGGGCCCGGAACACCGGGGAGCTGTTTTTT
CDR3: CASSLSRGGARNTGELFF

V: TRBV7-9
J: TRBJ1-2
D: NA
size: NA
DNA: TGTGCCAGCAGCTTAGGATATCGGCAGGTACCGGACTATGGCTACACCTTC
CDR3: CASSLGYRQVPDYGYTF

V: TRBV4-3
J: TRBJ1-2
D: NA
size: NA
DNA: TGCGCCAGCAGCCCAATGGCACAGGATGGCTACACCTTC
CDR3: CASSPMAQDGYTF

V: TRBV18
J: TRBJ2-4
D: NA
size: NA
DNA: TGTGCCAGCTCAATACAAGGACAGACAAACATTCAGTACTTC
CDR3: CASSIQGQTNIQYF

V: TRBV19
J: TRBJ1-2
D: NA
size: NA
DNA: TGTGCCAGTACTTCCGAGGGCAGCCTCTATGGCTACACCTTC
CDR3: CASTSEGSLYGYTF

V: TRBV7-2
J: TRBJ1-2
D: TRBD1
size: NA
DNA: TGTGCCAGCAGCTTAGCCCGGGGGACAGGGACCGGGGACACCTTC
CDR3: CASSLARGTGTGDTF

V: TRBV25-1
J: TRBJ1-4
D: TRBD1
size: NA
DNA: TGTGCCAGCAGTGCGGCCAGGGGGCTTGTCCTCAATGAAAAACTGTTTTTT
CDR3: CASSAARGLVLNEKLFF

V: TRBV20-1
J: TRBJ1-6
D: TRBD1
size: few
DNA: TGCAGTGCCGGACAGGGGTCTGGCCTCCACTTT
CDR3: CSAGQGSGLHF

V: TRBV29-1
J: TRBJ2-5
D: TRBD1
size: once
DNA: TGCAGCGACCTACAAACCGGACAGGGAGAGACCCAGTACTTC
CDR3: CSDLQTGQGETQYF

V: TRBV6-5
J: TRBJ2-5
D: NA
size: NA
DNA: TGTGCCAGCAGTCCTGGGGCTGAGATCGGGACCCAGTACTTC
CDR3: CASSPGAEIGTQYF

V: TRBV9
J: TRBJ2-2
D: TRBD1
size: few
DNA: TGTGCCAGCAGCGTATCATGGACAGGGGGCGGGGAGCTGTTTTTT
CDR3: CASSVSWTGGGELFF

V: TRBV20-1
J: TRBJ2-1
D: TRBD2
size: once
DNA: TGCAGTGCTAGTTCCCTAGCGGGGGGGCTTACGAATGAGCAGTTCTTC
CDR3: CSASSLAGGLTNEQFF

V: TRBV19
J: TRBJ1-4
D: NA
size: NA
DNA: TGTGCCAGTAACAATAGGGAAGGGGCCGTAACTTTT
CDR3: CASNNREGAVTF

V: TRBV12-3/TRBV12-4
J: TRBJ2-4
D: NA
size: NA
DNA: TGTGCCAGCAGCCAAGACAGAAGGGACATTCAGTACTTC
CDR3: CASSQDRRDIQYF

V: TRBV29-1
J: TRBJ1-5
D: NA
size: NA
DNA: TGCAGCGTGGCAGGGGTCTTGGGTCAGCCCCAGCATTTT
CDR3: CSVAGVLGQPQHF

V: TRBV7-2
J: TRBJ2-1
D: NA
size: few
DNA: TGTGCCAGCAGCTTAGGAGGCGGGTGGCCAAATGAGCAGTTCTTC
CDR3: CASSLGGGWPNEQFF

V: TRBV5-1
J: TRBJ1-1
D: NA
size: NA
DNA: TGCGCCAGCAGCTATTCAGGGCAGGATGAAGCTTTCTTT
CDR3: CASSYSGQDEAFF

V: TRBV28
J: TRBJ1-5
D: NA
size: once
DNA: TGTGCCAGCAGACCCGGGGAGGGTGGCAATCAGCCCCAGCATTTT
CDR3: CASRPGEGGNQPQHF

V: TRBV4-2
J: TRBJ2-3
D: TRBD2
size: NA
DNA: TGTGCCAGCAGCCAAGATCAAACGGGGGGGACAGATACGCAGTATTTT
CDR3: CASSQDQTGGTDTQYF

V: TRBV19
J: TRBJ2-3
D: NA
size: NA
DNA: TGTGCCAGTAGTAGCGGGCCCCCCGTCACAGATACGCAGTATTTT
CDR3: CASSSGPPVTDTQYF

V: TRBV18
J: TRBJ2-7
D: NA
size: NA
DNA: TGTGCCAGCTCACCCACGAGGGGGACTACGGTGCAGTACTTC
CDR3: CASSPTRGTTVQYF

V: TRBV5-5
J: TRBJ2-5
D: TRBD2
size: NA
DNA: TGTGCCAGCAGCTTCGGGGAGGGCGGGGGGACACAAGAGACCCAGTACTTC
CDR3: CASSFGEGGGTQETQYF

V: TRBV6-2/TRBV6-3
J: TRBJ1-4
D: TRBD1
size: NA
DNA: TGTGCCAGCAGTTCACCAAGGAGCGGGACAGGTGGAAGGAGTAATGAAAAACTGTTTTTT
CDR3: CASSSPRSGTGGRSNEKLFF

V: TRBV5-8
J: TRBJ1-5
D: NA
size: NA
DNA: TGTGCCAGCAGCGTGGGCGGGGGCTTAGGCAATCAGCCCCAGCATTTT
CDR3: CASSVGGGLGNQPQHF

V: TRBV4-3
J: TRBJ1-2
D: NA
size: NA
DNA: TGCGCCAGCAGCCAAGTCTCAGGGTATGGCTACACCTTC
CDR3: CASSQVSGYGYTF

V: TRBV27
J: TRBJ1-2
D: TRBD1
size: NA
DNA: TGTGCCAGCAGACGGACAGGGGCTAACTATGGCTACACCTTC
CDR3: CASRRTGANYGYTF

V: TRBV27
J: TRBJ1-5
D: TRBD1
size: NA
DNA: TGTGCCAGCACGAGGTATAGGGACAGTTCAACCGTCAATCAGCCCCAGCATTTT
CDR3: CASTRYRDSSTVNQPQHF

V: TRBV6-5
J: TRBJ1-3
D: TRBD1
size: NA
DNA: TGTGCCAGCAGAGACACAGGGGATGGCAACACCATATATTTT
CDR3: CASRDTGDGNTIYF

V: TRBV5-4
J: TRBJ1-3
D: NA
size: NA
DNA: TGTGCCAGCAGGGGGACAAAGGGAAACACCATATATTTT
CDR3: CASRGTKGNTIYF

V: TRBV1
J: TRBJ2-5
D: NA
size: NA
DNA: TGCACCAGCAGCCATCCCCCTACTAGCGGGGAAGAGACCCAGTACTTC
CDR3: CTSSHPPTSGEETQYF

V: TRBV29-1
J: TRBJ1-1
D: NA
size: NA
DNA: TGCAGCGTTGAACTGCAGGGGCAGTGGACTGAAGCTTTCTTT
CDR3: CSVELQGQWTEAFF

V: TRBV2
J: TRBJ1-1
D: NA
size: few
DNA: TGTGCCAGCAGTGAACGACAACAGGGTTACACTGAAGCTTTCTTT
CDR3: CASSERQQGYTEAFF

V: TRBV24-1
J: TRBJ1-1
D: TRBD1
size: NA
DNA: TGTGCCACCAGTGACCCGGGACAGGGGGTTACTGAAGCTTTCTTT
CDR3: CATSDPGQGVTEAFF

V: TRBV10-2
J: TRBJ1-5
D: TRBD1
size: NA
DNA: TGCGCCAGCAGTCAAGGACAGGGGGCTTATAGCAATCAGCCCCAGCATTTT
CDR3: CASSQGQGAYSNQPQHF

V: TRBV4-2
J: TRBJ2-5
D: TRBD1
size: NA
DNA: TGTGCCAGCAGCCTTTGGACAGGCCCCCAAGAGACCCAGTACTTC
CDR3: CASSLWTGPQETQYF

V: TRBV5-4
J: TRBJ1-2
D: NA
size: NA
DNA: TGTGCCAGCAGCTTGGACCCAGGGAATGTCTATGGCTACACCTTC
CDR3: CASSLDPGNVYGYTF

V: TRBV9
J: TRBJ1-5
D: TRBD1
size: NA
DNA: TGTGCCAGCAGCGCCCGTGGACAGGGTGTAAATCAGCCCCAGCATTTT
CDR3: CASSARGQGVNQPQHF

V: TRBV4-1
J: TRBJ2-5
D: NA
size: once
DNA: TGCGCCAGCAGCTCGGGGGGCGCCCCTTTTCAAGAGACCCAGTACTTC
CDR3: CASSSGGAPFQETQYF